These 12 T cell receptor beta chains were sequenced from one sample in a study of sequential checkpoint blockade in melanoma. Documented treatment: randomized to nivolumab then ipilimumab (arm A) or the reverse (arm B). This table comes from immunoSEQ multiplex PCR, and its TCRdb copy is limited to in-frame clones, with some not included. The sample lists about 1,000 clones; less than 25% were seen once. The sequences come from tumor tissue (inferred from file names), collected from a patient given nivolumab and ipilimumab in sequence. All receptors derive from a human donor with melanoma.

This clone is categorized as medium-sized (0.01 to 0.1%). V is TRBV6-8 and J is TRBJ2-7; 10 nucleotides agree with TRBD1. Germline lookup yields CDR1 MNHGY and CDR2 SAAAGT. The CDR3 loop spans 13 amino acids. Trimming removed 5 bases from V and 3 bases from J; junction bases left unmatched: 1. CDR3 region: CASSRDRGYEQYF. The DNA of the CDR3 is TGTGCCAGCAGTCGGGACAGGGGCTACGAGCAGTACTTC.

V is TRBV6-8 and J is TRBJ2-3; the D gene could be TRBD1 or TRBD2 (5 bases each). CDR3 size: 15 residues. The V gene's germline CDR1 is MNHGY and CDR2 SAAAGT. The V gene lost 4 bases and the J gene lost 5 bases, with 16 bases spanning the gap. This chain's CDR3 is CASSSHQGEEDTQYF. Written as DNA, the CDR3 is TGTGCCAGCAGTTCACACCAGGGAGAGGAAGATACGCAGTATTTT.

This clone occurred a few times. The rearrangement uses TRBV19 and TRBJ1-1; the D is unclear. The germline CDR1 and CDR2 sequences are LNHDA and SQIVND (reference sequence). V was trimmed by 5 bases and J by 3 bases, leaving 4 bases between them. The CDR3 spans 11 residues. CDR3 nucleotides: TGTGCCAGTAGTCTGTACACTGAAGCTTTCTTT. Its protein product is CASSLYTEAFF.

This clone was recorded once. The chain carries TRBV30 and TRBJ2-7; D is ambiguous. This CDR3 has 11 residues. The germline V gene encodes CDR1 GTSNPN and CDR2 SVGIG (reference sequence). V was trimmed by 3 bases and J by 5 bases, leaving 8 bases between them. The CDR3 sequence is CAWSPQNEQYF. CDR3 nucleotide sequence: TGTGCCTGGAGCCCCCAAAACGAGCAGTACTTC.

This clone ranks as medium-sized. The V and J genes are TRBV28 and TRBJ2-1; 10 nucleotides match TRBD2. With 6 bases clipped from V and 3 bases from J, the junction kept 8 bases outside the gene matches. Germline lookup yields CDR1 MDHEN and CDR2 SYDVKM. The CDR3 loop spans 16 amino acids. In nucleotides, the CDR3 is TGTGCCAGCAGCCCTAGCGGGAGACCCTTCTACAATGAGCAGTTCTTC. This codes for CASSPSGRPFYNEQFF.

This clone was seen only a few times. The chain recombines TRBV29-1 with TRBJ2-1; D is undetermined. The V and J ends lost 8 bases and 4 bases respectively, with 15 bases between them. Germline loops: CDR1 SQVTM, CDR2 ANQGSEA. The length of the CDR3 is 13 residues. The CDR3: CSSIGSDYNEQFF. As DNA, the CDR3 is TGCAGCAGTATAGGGTCTGATTACAATGAGCAGTTCTTC.

The chain combines TRBV12-5 with TRBJ2-5; 12 nucleotides line up with TRBD2. Germline assignment: CDR1 LGHNT and CDR2 FRNRAP. There are 16 residues in the CDR3. CDR3 sequence reads: CASTPGLAGRGETQYF. The CDR3 DNA follows: TGTGCCAGCACTCCCGGACTAGCGGGGAGGGGAGAGACCCAGTACTTC. Full variable domain (remainder filled in from reference TRBV12-5 and TRBJ2-5): DARVTQTPRHKVTEMGQEVTMRCQPILGHNTVFWYRQTMMQGLELLAYFRNRAPLDDSGMPKDRFSAEMPDATLATLKIQPSEPRDSAVYFCASTPGLAGRGETQYFGPGTRLLVL.

In this sample, this clone turned up a few times. The rearrangement uses TRBV30 and TRBJ1-1; D not certain. This CDR3 region has 11 residues. V shed 4 bases and J shed 5 bases, with 8 bases lying between them. CDR1 is GTSNPN and CDR2 is SVGIG in the germline V gene (reference sequence). The CDR3 here is CAWIQRTEAFF. The CDR3 region has the DNA TGTGCCTGGATTCAGAGGACTGAAGCTTTCTTT.

In its sample, this clone is large. The gene calls are TRBV28 and TRBJ1-1, with D tentatively TRBD1 (5 bases). V was cut by 6 bases and J by 3 bases, with 17 bases left in between. This CDR3 has 15 amino acids. Germline V gene lookup returns CDR1 MDHEN and CDR2 SYDVKM. Written as DNA, the CDR3 is TGTGCCAGCAGCCTGCTTGGGGGGAGGGACACTGAAGCTTTCTTT. Its translation is CASSLLGGRDTEAFF.

This clone was picked up a small number of times. The chain employs TRBV6-8 and TRBJ1-4; D call uncertain. The V gene lost 0 bases and the J gene lost 5 bases, with 10 bases spanning the gap. Germline CDR1 MNHGY, CDR2 SAAAGT. CDR3 length equals 15 residues. CDR3 region: CASSYSGRRNEKLFF. The DNA of the CDR3 is TGTGCCAGCAGTTACTCGGGCAGGAGGAATGAAAAACTGTTTTTT.

This clone came up a few times. The rearrangement joins TRBV19 to TRBJ2-2; D is uncertain. Trimming cost V 3 bases and J 5 bases, with 10 bases left between them. CDR3 size: 14 residues. CDR1 LNHDA and CDR2 SQIVND come from the germline V gene (reference sequence). The CDR3 protein is CASSILLGTGELFF. The CDR3 DNA reads as TGTGCCAGTAGTATTCTTCTGGGGACCGGGGAGCTGTTTTTT.

In this sample, this clone turned up a few times. V gene TRBV9 combines with J gene TRBJ1-5; D unresolved. The ends were cut back, 0 bases at V and 2 bases at J, with 9 bases in the middle. The V gene's germline CDR1 is SGDLS and CDR2 YYNGEE. The CDR3 is 15 amino acids. CDR3 nucleotides: TGTGCCAGCAGCGTAGTTGTGGTAGGCAATCAGCCCCAGCATTTT. The encoded protein is CASSVVVVGNQPQHF. Full variable domain (rest looked up from reference TRBV9 and TRBJ1-5): DSGVTQTPKHLITATGQRVTLRCSPRSGDLSVYWYQQSLDQGLQFLIQYYNGEERAKGNILERFSAQQFPDLHSELNLSSLELGDSALYFCASSVVVVGNQPQHFGDGTRLSIL.